These 3 T cell receptor beta chains were sequenced from one sample in a study of T cell changes during pregnancy in multiple sclerosis. The table came from immunoSEQ multiplex PCR; TCRdb's copy has only in-frame clones and leaves some out. The data hold 40,000 or so clones, with more than 85% observed a single time. The specimen was CD4+ T cells from peripheral blood mononuclear cells, collected in the third trimester of pregnancy. The receptors derive from a female donor with multiple sclerosis, enrolled in a pregnancy study.

This clone was picked up one time. V gene TRBV13 combines with J gene TRBJ2-6; D is undetermined. The germline V gene has CDR1 PRHDT and CDR2 FYEKMQ (reference sequence). This CDR3 is built from 14 residues. The V end was cut by 4 bases, the J end by 2 bases, with 6 bases between. The CDR3 nucleotides are TGTGCCAGCAGCTCTACCCCTGGGGCCAACGTCCTGACTTTC. It codes for CASSSTPGANVLTF.

This clone has a single count. This sequence joins TRBV4-2 and TRBJ2-1; 10 positions match TRBD2. This CDR3 is built from 16 residues. Germline V gene data show CDR1 as LGHNA and CDR2 as YNFKEQ. V lost 7 bases, J lost 4 bases, and 10 bases stayed unmatched. Here the CDR3 reads CASNRSTSGTYNEQFF. CDR3 DNA sequence: TGTGCCAGCAACCGATCCACTAGCGGGACATACAATGAGCAGTTCTTC.

The gene calls are TRBV11-3 and TRBJ2-7; TRBD1 is a possible D gene (6 bases). V lost 3 bases to trimming and J lost 0 bases, with 6 bases between them. Per germline, CDR1 SGHNT and CDR2 YENEEA. The CDR3 is 13 amino acids. The CDR3 region has the DNA TGTGCCAGCAGCTTGGACAGCTCCTACGAGCAGTACTTC. Protein: CASSLDSSYEQYF.